The 2 T cell receptor beta chains presented below share a single source sample, sequenced in a study of CD8 T cells in ankylosing spondylitis. What these receptors recognize is not known. Each CDR3 protein is one row after TCRdb ran MiXCR on the 5' RACE reads. The table has about 700,000 distinct CDR3 sequences, around 20% seen once. Study results and caveats: It appeared that ankylosing spondylitis blood was characterized by a TCR beta motif of fewer than ten highly homologous variants.

The sequenced sample was blood, either unsorted or a sorted T cell fraction (not recorded which). Receptors were obtained from a male donor with ankylosing spondylitis.

The sample holds a few counts of this clonotype. The J gene is TRBJ1-5, the V gene TRBV7-2, with D perhaps matching TRBD1 (5 bases). The CDR3 spans 14 residues. Germline assignment: CDR1 SGHTA and CDR2 FQGNSA. V was cut by 1 base and J by 5 bases, with 9 bases left in between. The CDR3 nucleotides are TGTGCCAGCAGCTTAGAAGACAGTTATCAGCCCCAGCATTTT. Protein: CASSLEDSYQPQHF. The complete variable domain, with remaining parts taken from reference TRBV7-2 and TRBJ1-5, reads GAGVSQSPSNKVTEKGKDVELRCDPISGHTALYWYRQSLGQGLEFLIYFQGNSAPDKSGLPSDRFSAERTGGSVSTLTIQRTQQEDSAVYLCASSLEDSYQPQHFGDGTRLSIL.

A few counts support this clonotype. The chain combines TRBV3-1 with TRBJ1-6; TRBD1 matches at 8 bases. The CDR3 is 16 residues long. Trimming took 2 bases from V and 7 from J; bases not matched to a gene: 7. Per the germline V gene, CDR1 is LGHDT and CDR2 is YNNKEL (reference sequence). CDR3 sequence reads: CASSQRGQGRNSPLHF. CDR3 DNA sequence: TGTGCCAGCAGCCAACGAGGACAGGGCAGGAATTCACCCCTCCACTTT.